This note documents a single T cell receptor beta chain sequence. The authors distributed each subset's genomic DNA evenly over several immunoSEQ plates. Around 310 ng DNA, some 30,000 T cell genomes, went into unsorted PBMC replicate PCRs. Sequencing used immunoSEQ multiplex PCR; TCRdb keeps in-frame clones, though not all of them. The sample records about 470,000 clones, around 79% being singletons. This specimen comes from a study of shared clonotypes between healthy human individuals. V gave up 6 bases and J gave up 5 bases; unmatched junction bases: 4. The germline V gene encodes CDR1 MDHEN and CDR2 SYDVKM. The CDR3 has 15 residues.

Sequences were obtained from PBMCs. The chain couples TRBV28 to TRBJ2-3; 14 positions agree with TRBD2. The sequence derives from a woman between 35 and 50 years old in good health. Some clones in this sample may be carry-over from other donors' samples. The CDR3 region is CASRMTSGRVDTQYF. The CDR3 coding sequence is TGTGCCAGCAGGATGACTAGCGGGAGGGTAGATACGCAGTATTTT.